Presented here are 15 T cell receptor beta chains from one specimen sequenced in a study of technical replicates of blood from a few donors (dated by TCRdb to about 2017). The library was produced with the immunoSEQ multiplex PCR assay. In its TCRdb copy, this immuneACCESS table keeps in-frame sequences only and misses some clones. Where compared with another copy, unresolved V genes explain less than half of these, and the others have no known cause. This sample is represented by roughly 60,000 clones; about nine tenths of them were singletons. Around 4.9% of the sample is in the top ten clones. Sequencing input: PBMCs. The receptors were sampled from a human donor in good health. Some clones in this sample may be carry-over from other donors' samples.

The rearrangement links TRBV4-3 to TRBJ1-5; weak D call: TRBD1 (5 bases). The CDR3 totals 17 residues. Germline values: CDR1 LGHNA, CDR2 YSLEER. Trimming cost V 0 bases and J 3 bases, with 15 bases left between them. CDR3 coding DNA: TGCGCCAGCAGCCAAGATTACAGGCAGATATTCAATCAGCCCCAGCATTTT. Translating it yields CASSQDYRQIFNQPQHF.

The chain uses TRBV7-2 and TRBJ1-1; TRBD1 is a possible D gene (5 bases). The V gene lost 2 bases and the J gene lost 0 bases, with 13 bases spanning the gap. This CDR3 is 16 amino acids long. Germline assignment: CDR1 SGHTA and CDR2 FQGNSA. This CDR3 reads CASSLLSRALNTEAFF. The CDR3 nucleotides are TGTGCCAGCAGCTTATTATCCAGGGCCCTGAACACTGAAGCTTTCTTT.

V usage is TRBV5-1 and J usage is TRBJ2-1; D is ambiguous. Germline V lookup: CDR1 SGHRS, CDR2 YFSETQ. This CDR3 comprises 18 residues. Trimming left V 1 base short and J 8 bases short, with 25 bases between. The CDR3 DNA is TGCGCCAGCAGCTTGTTTGAGTCTTTGAGTAGCCTAGGCGATGAGCAGTTCTTC. Translating it yields CASSLFESLSSLGDEQFF. The full variable domain, its missing parts supplied by reference TRBV5-1 and TRBJ2-1, is KAGVTQTPRYLIKTRGQQVTLSCSPISGHRSVSWYQQTPGQGLQFLFEYFSETQRNKGNFPGRFSGRQFSNSRSEMNVSTLELGDSALYLCASSLFESLSSLGDEQFFGPGTRLTVL.

The CDR3 DNA sequence: TGTGCCAGCAGTTACTCACCACAGAAAAACACTGAAGCTTTCTTT. This gives the protein CASSYSPQKNTEAFF. This chain links TRBV6-5 with TRBJ1-1; D gene uncertain. Trimming left V 0 bases short and J 2 bases short, with 10 bases between. Germline V CDR1 and CDR2: MNHEY, SVGAGI. This CDR3 contains 15 residues.

The chain joins TRBV5-1 to TRBJ2-7; TRBD2 is a possible D gene (6 bases). This CDR3 spans 17 amino acids. Looked up from germline, CDR1 is SGHRS and CDR2 is YFSETQ. Between the trimmed V and J ends, which lost 4 bases and 7 bases, there was a span of 27 bases. As DNA, the CDR3 is TGCGCCAGCAGCCTGAAGCCAAGCAGGGAGGCAGGTGGGGAGCAGTACTTC. This encodes CASSLKPSREAGGEQYF.

The rearrangement uses TRBV19 and TRBJ2-2, with 9 bases aligning to TRBD2. Germline values: CDR1 LNHDA, CDR2 SQIVND (reference sequence). There are 16 residues in the CDR3. V shed 1 base, J shed 7 bases, and the junction held 7 bases outside the gene matches. CDR3 DNA sequence: TGTGCCAGTAGTATAGTTGCGGGGGGGCCGGACGGGGAGCTGTTTTTT. It is translated as CASSIVAGGPDGELFF.

This rearrangement joins TRBV4-3 to TRBJ2-1; 8 nucleotides align to TRBD2. CDR1 is LGHNA and CDR2 is YSLEER in the germline V gene. CDR3 length equals 15 residues. The V segment lost 4 bases and the J segment 3 bases; nucleotides outside the gene matches: 5. The CDR3 DNA follows: TGCGCCAGCAGCCCCGACGGGGGGGGCTACAATGAGCAGTTCTTC. Protein: CASSPDGGGYNEQFF.

V usage is TRBV4-3 and J usage is TRBJ1-2; D not resolved. The CDR3 runs 13 residues. Germline CDR1 is LGHNA and CDR2 is YSLEER. With 0 bases removed from V and 3 bases from J, the gap between germline ends came to 5 bases. The CDR3 loop is CASSQESYYGYTF. CDR3 in DNA: TGCGCCAGCAGCCAAGAGTCCTACTATGGCTACACCTTC.

The rearrangement links TRBV7-2 to TRBJ2-3; D not resolved. CDR1 and CDR2 (germline): SGHTA, FQGNSA. V was clipped by 3 bases and J by 0 bases, with 4 bases between them. The CDR3 covers 13 residues. CDR3: CASSLASTDTQYF. CDR3 nucleotide sequence: TGTGCCAGCAGCTTGGCTAGCACAGATACGCAGTATTTT.

This clone was recorded only once. The chain joins TRBV2 to TRBJ1-5; no clear D gene. Germline-derived CDR1 and CDR2 are SNHLY and FYNNEI. The CDR3 totals 14 residues. The V end lost 1 base, the J end lost 3 bases, and 7 bases lay between the germline ends. CDR3 in amino acids: CASSEVWPNQPQHF. In DNA form, the CDR3 reads TGTGCCAGCAGTGAAGTATGGCCCAATCAGCCCCAGCATTTT.

The chain recombines TRBV6-5 with TRBJ2-7, with TRBD2 matching 7 bases. The germline gives CDR1 MNHEY, CDR2 SVGAGI. Trimming at V came to 2 bases and at J to 4 bases, leaving 8 bases not matched to a gene. The CDR3 covers 15 residues. The CDR3 bases are TGTGCCAGCAGTTACCTCGTGGGAGGGATTTACGAGCAGTACTTC. Its translation is CASSYLVGGIYEQYF.

DNA for the CDR3: TGTGCCAGCAGCTTATACCCCGGGACATACGGCGAGCAGTACTTC. This encodes CASSLYPGTYGEQYF. This rearrangement joins TRBV7-8 to TRBJ2-7; D perhaps matches TRBD1 (6 bases). The CDR3 consists of 15 residues. The germline V and J ends were trimmed by 2 bases and 6 bases, with 17 bases remaining between them. From germline, CDR1 is SGHVS and CDR2 FQNEAQ.

This chain links TRBV18 with TRBJ1-6, with D unresolved. The V gene lost 6 bases and the J gene lost 0 bases, with 12 bases spanning the gap. Germline V gene data show CDR1 as KGHSH and CDR2 as LQKENI. The CDR3 is 16 residues long. CDR3 sequence reads: CASSPELLSYNSPLHF. The CDR3, as DNA: TGTGCCAGCTCCCCCGAGCTCCTCTCCTATAATTCACCCCTCCACTTT. Combining the CDR3 with reference TRBV18 and TRBJ1-6 gives the whole variable domain NAGVMQNPRHLVRRRGQEARLRCSPMKGHSHVYWYRQLPEEGLKFMVYLQKENIIDESGMPKERFSAEFPKEGPSILRIQQVVRGDSAAYFCASSPELLSYNSPLHFGNGTRLTVT.

V and J are TRBV18 and TRBJ1-1; 7 positions match TRBD1. CDR3 length: 14 amino acids. J lost 3 bases, V lost 3 bases, and 4 bases had no gene match. The germline gives CDR1 KGHSH, CDR2 LQKENI. The CDR3 nucleotides read TGTGCCAGCTCACCCCAGGGGGGTTACACTGAAGCTTTCTTT. It encodes CASSPQGGYTEAFF. The full variable domain, its missing parts supplied by reference TRBV18 and TRBJ1-1, is NAGVMQNPRHLVRRRGQEARLRCSPMKGHSHVYWYRQLPEEGLKFMVYLQKENIIDESGMPKERFSAEFPKEGPSILRIQQVVRGDSAAYFCASSPQGGYTEAFFGQGTRLTVV.

The chain uses TRBV6-5 and TRBJ1-2; 7 bases align to TRBD1. V was clipped by 2 bases and J by 4 bases; unmatched bases: 4. This CDR3 is built from 14 residues. The germline V gene has CDR1 MNHEY and CDR2 SVGAGI. CDR3 coding DNA: TGTGCCAGCAGTTACGACAGGGATAGCTATGGCTACACCTTC. Translating it yields CASSYDRDSYGYTF.